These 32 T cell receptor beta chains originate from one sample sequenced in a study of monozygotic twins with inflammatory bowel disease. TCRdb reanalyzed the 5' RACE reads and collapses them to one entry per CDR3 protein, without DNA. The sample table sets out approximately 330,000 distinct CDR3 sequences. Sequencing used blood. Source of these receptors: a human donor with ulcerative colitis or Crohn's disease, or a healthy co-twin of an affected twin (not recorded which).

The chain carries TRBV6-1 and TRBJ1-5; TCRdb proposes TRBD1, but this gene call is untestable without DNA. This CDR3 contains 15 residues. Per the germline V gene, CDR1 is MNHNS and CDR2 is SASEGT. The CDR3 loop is CATAGGERGNQPQHF.

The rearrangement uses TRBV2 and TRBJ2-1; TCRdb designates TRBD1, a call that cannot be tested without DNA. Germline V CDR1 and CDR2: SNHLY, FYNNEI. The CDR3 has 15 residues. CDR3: CASSAKGLSYNEQFF.

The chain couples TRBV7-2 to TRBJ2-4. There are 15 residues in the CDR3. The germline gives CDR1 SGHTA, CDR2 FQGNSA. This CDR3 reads CASSLSTLAKNIQYF.

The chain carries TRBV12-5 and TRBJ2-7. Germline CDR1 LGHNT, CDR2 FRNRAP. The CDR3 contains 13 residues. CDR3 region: CASGLGVSYEQYF.

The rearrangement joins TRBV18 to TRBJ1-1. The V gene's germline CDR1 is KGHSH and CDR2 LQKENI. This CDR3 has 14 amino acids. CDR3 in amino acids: CASSPSRGSFEAFF.

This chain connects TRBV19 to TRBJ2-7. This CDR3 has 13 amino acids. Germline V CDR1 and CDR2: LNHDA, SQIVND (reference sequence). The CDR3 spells CATTTGRSYEQYF.

The CDR3 here is CASSLGPQRLQHF. The chain recombines TRBV5-1 with TRBJ1-5. CDR3 size: 13 residues. CDR1 is SGHRS and CDR2 is YFSETQ in the germline V gene.

CDR3 sequence: CASSYDSSYEQYF. V and J are TRBV12-3 or TRBV12-4 and TRBJ2-7. This CDR3 spans 13 amino acids.

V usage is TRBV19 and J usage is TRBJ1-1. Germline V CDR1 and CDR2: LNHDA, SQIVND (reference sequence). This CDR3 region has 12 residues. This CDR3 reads CASSPSGTEAFF.

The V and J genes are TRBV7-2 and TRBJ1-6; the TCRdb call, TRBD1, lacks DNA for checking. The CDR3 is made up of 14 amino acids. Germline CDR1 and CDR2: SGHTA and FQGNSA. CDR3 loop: CASSLHDSNSPLHF.

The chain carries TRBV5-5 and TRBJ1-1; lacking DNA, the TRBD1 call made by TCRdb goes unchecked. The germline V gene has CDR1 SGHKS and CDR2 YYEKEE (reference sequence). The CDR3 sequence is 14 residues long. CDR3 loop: CASSFDRRNTEAFF.

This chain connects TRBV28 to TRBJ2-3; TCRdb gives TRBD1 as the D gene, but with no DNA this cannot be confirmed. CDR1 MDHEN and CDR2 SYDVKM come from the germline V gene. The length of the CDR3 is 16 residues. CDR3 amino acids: CASSLGGGASTDTQYF. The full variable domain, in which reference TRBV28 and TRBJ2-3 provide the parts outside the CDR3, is DVKVTQSSRYLVKRTGEKVFLECVQDMDHENMFWYRQDPGLGLRLIYFSYDVKMKEKGDIPEGYSVSREKKERFSLILESASTNQTSMYLCASSLGGGASTDTQYFGPGTRLTVL.

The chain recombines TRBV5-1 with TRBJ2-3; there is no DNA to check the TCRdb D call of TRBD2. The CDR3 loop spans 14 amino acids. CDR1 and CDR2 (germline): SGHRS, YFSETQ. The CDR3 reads CASRQDPATDTQYF.

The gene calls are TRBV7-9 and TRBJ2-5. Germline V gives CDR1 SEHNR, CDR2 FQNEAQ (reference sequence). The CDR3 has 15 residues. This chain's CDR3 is CASRLAGLNQETQYF.

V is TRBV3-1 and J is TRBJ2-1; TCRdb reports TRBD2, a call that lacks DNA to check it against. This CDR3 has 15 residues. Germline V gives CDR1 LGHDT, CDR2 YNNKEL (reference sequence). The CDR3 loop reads CASSPTVAGVSEQFF.

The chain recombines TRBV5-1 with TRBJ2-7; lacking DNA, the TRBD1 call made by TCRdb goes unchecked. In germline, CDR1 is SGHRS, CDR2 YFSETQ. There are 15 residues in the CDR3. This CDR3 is CASSKGQGGSYEQYF.

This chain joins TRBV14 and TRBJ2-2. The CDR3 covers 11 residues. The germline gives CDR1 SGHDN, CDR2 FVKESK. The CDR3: CASSQSGELFF.

Here the CDR3 reads CAVTSGGYEQFF. The chain is built from TRBV10-3 and TRBJ2-1; no DNA is available, so the TRBD2 call from TCRdb remains unchecked. CDR3 length: 12 residues. Germline V lookup: CDR1 ENHRY, CDR2 SYGVKD.

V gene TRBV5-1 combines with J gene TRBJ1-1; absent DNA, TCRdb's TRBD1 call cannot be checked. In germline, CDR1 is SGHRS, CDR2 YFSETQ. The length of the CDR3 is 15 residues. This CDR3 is CASSYGELRVTEAFF.

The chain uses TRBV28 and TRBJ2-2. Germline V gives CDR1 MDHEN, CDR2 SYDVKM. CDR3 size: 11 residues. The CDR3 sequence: CASSLWGELFF.

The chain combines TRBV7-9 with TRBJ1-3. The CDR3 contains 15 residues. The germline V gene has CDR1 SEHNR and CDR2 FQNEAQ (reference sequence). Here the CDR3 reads CASSPGGDSGNTIYF. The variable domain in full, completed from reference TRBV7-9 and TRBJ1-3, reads DTGVSQNPRHKITKRGQNVTFRCDPISEHNRLYWYRQTLGQGPEFLTYFQNEAQLEKSRLLSDRFSAERPKGSFSTLEIQRTEQGDSAMYLCASSPGGDSGNTIYFGEGSWLTVV.

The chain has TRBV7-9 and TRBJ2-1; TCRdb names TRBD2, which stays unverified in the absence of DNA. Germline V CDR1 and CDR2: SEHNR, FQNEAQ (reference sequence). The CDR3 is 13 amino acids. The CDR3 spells CATSSERTNEQFF.

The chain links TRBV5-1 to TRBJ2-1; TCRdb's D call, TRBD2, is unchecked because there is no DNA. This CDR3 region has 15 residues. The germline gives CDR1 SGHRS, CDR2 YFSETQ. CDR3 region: CASRSELAPYNEQFF.

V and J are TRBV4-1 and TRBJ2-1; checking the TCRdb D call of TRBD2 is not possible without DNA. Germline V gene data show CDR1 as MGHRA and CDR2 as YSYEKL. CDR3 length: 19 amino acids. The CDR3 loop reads CASSQGRGLAGASENEQFF.

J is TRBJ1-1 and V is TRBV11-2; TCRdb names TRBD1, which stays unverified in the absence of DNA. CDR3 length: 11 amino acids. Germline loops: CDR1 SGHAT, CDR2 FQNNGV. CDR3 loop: CASSSDRSAFF.

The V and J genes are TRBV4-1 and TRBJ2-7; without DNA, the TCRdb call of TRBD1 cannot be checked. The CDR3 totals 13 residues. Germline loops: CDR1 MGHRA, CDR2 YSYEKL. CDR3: CASSIYRAGEQYF.

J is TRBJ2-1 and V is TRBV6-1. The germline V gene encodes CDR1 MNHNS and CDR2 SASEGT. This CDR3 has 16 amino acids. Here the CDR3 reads CASTKTVGLSYNEQFF.

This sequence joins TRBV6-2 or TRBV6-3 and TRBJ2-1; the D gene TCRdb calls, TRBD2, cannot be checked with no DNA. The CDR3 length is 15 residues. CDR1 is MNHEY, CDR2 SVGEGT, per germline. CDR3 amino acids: CASSQRLAGGNEQFF.

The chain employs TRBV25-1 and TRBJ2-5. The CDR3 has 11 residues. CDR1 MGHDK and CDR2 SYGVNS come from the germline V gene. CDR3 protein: CASGYTETQYF.

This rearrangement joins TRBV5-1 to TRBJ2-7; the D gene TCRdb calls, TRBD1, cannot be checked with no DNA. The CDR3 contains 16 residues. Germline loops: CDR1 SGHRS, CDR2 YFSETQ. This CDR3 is CASSSGTGGSIYEQYF. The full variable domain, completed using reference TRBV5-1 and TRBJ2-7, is KAGVTQTPRYLIKTRGQQVTLSCSPISGHRSVSWYQQTPGQGLQFLFEYFSETQRNKGNFPGRFSGRQFSNSRSEMNVSTLELGDSALYLCASSSGTGGSIYEQYFGPGTRLTVT.

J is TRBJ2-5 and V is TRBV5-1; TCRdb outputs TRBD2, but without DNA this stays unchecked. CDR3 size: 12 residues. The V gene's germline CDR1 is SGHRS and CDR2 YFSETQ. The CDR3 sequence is CASSEGQETQYF.

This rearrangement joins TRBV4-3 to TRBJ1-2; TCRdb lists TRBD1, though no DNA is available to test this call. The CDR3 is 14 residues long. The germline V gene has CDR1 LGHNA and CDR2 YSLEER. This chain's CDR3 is CASSPGQGLHGYTF.